This T cell receptor beta chain came from a study of blood T cell repertoires in COVID-19. TCRdb's copy holds only in-frame clones and misses some; the assay was immunoSEQ multiplex PCR. Here the sample spans over 150,000 clones, around 83% being singletons. Source material: peripheral blood. This receptor was identified in a woman aged 60 to 75 with COVID-19, enrolled during active disease.

The CDR3 sequence is CASSDFRLDRGTDTQYF. The CDR3 DNA reads TGTGCCAGCAGTGATTTCAGACTGGACAGGGGTACAGATACGCAGTATTTT. The chain joins TRBV6-1 to TRBJ2-3, with 9 bases lining up with TRBD1. The germline gives CDR1 MNHNS, CDR2 SASEGT. The V segment lost 3 bases and the J segment 3 bases; nucleotides outside the gene matches: 10. The CDR3 spans 17 residues.